This T cell receptor (beta chain) was sequenced in a study of blood T cell repertoires in COVID-19. There are a few counts of this clone. TCRdb keeps only in-frame clones here, not all; method: immunoSEQ multiplex PCR. The sample includes 410,000 or so clones, approximately 89% of them seen just once. The CDR3 is 16 amino acids. Germline V gene data show CDR1 as MNHEY and CDR2 as SVGEGT. Between the trimmed V and J ends, which lost 0 bases and 7 bases, there was a span of 13 bases. V gene TRBV6-2 or TRBV6-3 combines with J gene TRBJ1-6; D remains unclear. Sample: peripheral blood. The receptor's source is a woman between 40 and 50 years old with COVID-19, enrolled during active disease. The CDR3 is CASSYSTAGSNSPLHF. CDR3 in DNA: TGTGCCAGCAGTTACTCGACCGCGGGTAGCAATTCACCCCTCCACTTT.